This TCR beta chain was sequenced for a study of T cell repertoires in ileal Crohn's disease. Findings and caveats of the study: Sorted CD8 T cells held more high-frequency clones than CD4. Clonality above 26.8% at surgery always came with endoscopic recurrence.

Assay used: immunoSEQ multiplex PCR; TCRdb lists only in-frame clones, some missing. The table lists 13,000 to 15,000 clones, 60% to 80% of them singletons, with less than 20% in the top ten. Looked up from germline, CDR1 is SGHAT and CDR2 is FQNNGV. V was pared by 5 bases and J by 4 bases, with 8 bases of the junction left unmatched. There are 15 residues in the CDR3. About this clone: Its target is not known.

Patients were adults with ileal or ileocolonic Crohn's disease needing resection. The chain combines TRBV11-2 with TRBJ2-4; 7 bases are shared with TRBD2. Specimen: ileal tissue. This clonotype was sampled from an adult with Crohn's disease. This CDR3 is CASSDQRGRKNIQYF. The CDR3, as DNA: TGTGCCAGCAGCGACCAGCGGGGCAGAAAAAACATTCAGTACTTC.